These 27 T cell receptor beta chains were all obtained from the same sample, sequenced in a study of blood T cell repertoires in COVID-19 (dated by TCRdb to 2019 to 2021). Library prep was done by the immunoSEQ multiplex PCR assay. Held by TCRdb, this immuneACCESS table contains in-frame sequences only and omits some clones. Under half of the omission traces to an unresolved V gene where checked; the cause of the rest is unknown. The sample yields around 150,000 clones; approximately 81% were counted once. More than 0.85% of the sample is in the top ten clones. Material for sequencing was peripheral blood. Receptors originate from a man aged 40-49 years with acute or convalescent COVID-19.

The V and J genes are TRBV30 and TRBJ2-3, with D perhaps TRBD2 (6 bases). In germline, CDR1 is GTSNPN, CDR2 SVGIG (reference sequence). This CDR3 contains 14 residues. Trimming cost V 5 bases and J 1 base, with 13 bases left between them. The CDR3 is CAWDGSLGTDTQYF. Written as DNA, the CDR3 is TGTGCCTGGGACGGGAGTCTTGGCACAGATACGCAGTATTTT.

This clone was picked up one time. The CDR3 loop reads CASSPAGGSSYEQYF. DNA of the CDR3: TGTGCCAGCAGCCCTGCAGGGGGGAGCTCCTACGAGCAGTACTTC. The chain links TRBV3-1 (or the pseudogene TRBV3-2) to TRBJ2-7; D is possibly TRBD1 (7 bases). The CDR3 contains 15 residues. V was clipped by 4 bases and J by 0 bases, with 13 bases between them. Germline CDR1 reads LGHDT; CDR2 reads YNNKEL (reference sequence).

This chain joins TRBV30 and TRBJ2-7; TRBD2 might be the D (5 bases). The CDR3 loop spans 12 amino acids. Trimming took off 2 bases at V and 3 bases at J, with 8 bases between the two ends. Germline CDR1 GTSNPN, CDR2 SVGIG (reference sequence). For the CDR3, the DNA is TGTGCCTGGAGTTGGGGAGACTACGAGCAGTACTTC. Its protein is CAWSWGDYEQYF.

The CDR3: CASSLAGLGRNTEAFF. CDR3 bases: TGTGCCAGCAGCTTGGCCGGTTTGGGCAGGAACACTGAAGCTTTCTTT. The V and J genes are TRBV5-6 and TRBJ1-1; D gene unclear. CDR1 is SGHDT and CDR2 is YYEEEE in the germline V gene. Trimming removed 0 bases from V and 1 base from J, with 13 bases in between. The CDR3 has 16 amino acids.

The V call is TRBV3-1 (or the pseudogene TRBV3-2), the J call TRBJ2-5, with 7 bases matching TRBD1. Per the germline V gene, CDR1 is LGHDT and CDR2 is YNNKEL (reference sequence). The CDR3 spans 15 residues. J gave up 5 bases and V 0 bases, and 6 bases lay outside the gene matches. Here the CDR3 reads CASSQDRAQGETQYF. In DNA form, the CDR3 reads TGTGCCAGCAGCCAAGATCGGGCACAGGGGGAGACCCAGTACTTC.

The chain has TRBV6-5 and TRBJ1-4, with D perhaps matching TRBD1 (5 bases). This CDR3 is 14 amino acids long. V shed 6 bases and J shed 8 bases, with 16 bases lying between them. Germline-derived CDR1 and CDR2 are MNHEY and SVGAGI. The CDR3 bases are TGTGCCAGCAGGCCCGGGACTTCAACGGAAAAACTGTTTTTT. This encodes CASRPGTSTEKLFF.

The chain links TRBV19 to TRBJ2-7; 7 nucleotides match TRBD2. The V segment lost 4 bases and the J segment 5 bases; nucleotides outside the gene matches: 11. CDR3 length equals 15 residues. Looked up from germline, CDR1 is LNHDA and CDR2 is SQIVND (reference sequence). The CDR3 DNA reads TGTGCCAGTAGTAAGCAGCAGGGAGGGAGTAACGAGCAGTACTTC. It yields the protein CASSKQQGGSNEQYF.

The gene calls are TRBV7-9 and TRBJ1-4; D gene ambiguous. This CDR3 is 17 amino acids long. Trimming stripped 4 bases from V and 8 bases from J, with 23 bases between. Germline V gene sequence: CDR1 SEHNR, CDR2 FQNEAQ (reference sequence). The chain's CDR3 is CASSSGLNRASGEKLFF. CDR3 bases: TGTGCCAGCAGCTCTGGACTGAACCGGGCCTCGGGGGAAAAACTGTTTTTT.

The CDR3 protein is CASSRDREQPQHF. CDR3 bases: TGTGCCAGCAGCCGCGACAGGGAACAGCCCCAGCATTTT. The chain has TRBV7-2 and TRBJ1-5, with 7 positions matching TRBD1. Germline V lookup: CDR1 SGHTA, CDR2 FQGNSA. This CDR3 has 13 amino acids. V dropped 5 bases and J dropped 7; count of bases not matched to a gene: 5.

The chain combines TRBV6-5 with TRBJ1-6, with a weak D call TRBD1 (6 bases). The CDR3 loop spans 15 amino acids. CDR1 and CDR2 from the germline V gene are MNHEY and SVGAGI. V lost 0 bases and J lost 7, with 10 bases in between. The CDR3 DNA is TGTGCCAGCAGTTACTCGTCAGGGGTCAATTCACCCCTCCACTTT. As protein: CASSYSSGVNSPLHF.

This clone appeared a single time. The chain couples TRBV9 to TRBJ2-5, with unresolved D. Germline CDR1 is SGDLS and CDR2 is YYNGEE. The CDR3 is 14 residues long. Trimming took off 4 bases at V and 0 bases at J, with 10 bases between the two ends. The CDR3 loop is CASSPNLYQETQYF. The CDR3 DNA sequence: TGTGCCAGCAGCCCAAACTTGTACCAAGAGACCCAGTACTTC. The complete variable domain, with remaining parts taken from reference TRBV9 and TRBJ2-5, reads DSGVTQTPKHLITATGQRVTLRCSPRSGDLSVYWYQQSLDQGLQFLIQYYNGEERAKGNILERFSAQQFPDLHSELNLSSLELGDSALYFCASSPNLYQETQYFGPGTRLLVL.

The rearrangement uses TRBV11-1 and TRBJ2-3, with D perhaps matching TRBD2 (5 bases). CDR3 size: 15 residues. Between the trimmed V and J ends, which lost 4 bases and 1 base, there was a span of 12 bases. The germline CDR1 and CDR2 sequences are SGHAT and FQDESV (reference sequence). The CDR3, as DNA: TGTGCCAGCAGCTCTCAAGCGGACGGCACAGATACGCAGTATTTT. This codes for CASSSQADGTDTQYF.

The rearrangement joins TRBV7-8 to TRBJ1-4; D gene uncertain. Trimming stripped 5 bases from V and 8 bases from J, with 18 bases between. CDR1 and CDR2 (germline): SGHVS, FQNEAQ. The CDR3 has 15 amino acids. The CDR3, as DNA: TGTGCCAGCAGCCCCCTTCCCGAGGGTCGGGAAAAACTGTTTTTT. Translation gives CASSPLPEGREKLFF.

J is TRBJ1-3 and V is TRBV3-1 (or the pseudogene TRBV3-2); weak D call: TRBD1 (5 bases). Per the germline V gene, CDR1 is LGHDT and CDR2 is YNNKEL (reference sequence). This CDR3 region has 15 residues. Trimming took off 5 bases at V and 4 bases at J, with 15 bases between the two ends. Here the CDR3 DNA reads TGTGCCAGCAGCGCCCTTGGGGGGACCGGAAACACCATATATTTT. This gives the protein CASSALGGTGNTIYF.

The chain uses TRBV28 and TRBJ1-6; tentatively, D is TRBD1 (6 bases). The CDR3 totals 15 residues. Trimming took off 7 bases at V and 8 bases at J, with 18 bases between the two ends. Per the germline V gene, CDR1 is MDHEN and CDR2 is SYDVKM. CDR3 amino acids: CASTPGGPRDSPLHF. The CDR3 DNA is TGTGCCAGCACCCCCGGGGGGCCACGGGATTCACCCCTCCACTTT.

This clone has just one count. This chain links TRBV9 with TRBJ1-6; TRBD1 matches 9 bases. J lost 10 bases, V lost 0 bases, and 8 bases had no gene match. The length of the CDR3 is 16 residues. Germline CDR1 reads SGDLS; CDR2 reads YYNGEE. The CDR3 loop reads CASSVGAGQGRSPLHF. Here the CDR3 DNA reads TGTGCCAGCAGCGTAGGGGCAGGACAGGGGAGATCACCCCTCCACTTT.

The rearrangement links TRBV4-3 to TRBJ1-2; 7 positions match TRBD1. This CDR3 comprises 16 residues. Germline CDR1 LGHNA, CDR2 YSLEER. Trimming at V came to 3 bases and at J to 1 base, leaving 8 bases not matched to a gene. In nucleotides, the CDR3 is TGCGCCAGCAGCCAGATAGGACAGGCGGTTAACTATGGCTACACCTTC. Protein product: CASSQIGQAVNYGYTF.

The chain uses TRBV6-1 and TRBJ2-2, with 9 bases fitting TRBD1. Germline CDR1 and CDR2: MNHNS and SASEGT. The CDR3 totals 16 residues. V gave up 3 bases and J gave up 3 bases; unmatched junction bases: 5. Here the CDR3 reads CASSEGQGVYTGELFF. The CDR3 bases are TGTGCCAGCAGTGAGGGACAGGGTGTATACACCGGGGAGCTGTTTTTT.

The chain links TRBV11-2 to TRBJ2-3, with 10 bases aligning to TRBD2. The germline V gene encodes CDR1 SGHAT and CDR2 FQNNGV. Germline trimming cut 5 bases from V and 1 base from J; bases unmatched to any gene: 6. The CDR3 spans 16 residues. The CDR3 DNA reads TGTGCCAGCAGCACCCGGCTAGCGGGGGGCACAGATACGCAGTATTTT. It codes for CASSTRLAGGTDTQYF.

For the CDR3, the DNA is TGTGCCAGCAGCCTCCGACAGGGAGGCGATAACACCGGGGAGCTGTTTTTT. It translates to CASSLRQGGDNTGELFF. This rearrangement joins TRBV4-2 to TRBJ2-2, with a weak D call TRBD1 (7 bases). This CDR3 region has 17 residues. Germline V gene sequence: CDR1 LGHNA, CDR2 YNFKEQ. The V and J ends lost 4 bases and 2 bases respectively, with 17 bases between them.

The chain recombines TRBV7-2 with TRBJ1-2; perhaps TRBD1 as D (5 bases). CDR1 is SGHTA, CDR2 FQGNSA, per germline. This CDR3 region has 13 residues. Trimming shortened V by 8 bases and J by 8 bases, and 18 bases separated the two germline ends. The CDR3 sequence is CASGGAGTKGYTF. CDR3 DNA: TGTGCCAGCGGCGGGGCGGGGACGAAGGGCTACACCTTC.

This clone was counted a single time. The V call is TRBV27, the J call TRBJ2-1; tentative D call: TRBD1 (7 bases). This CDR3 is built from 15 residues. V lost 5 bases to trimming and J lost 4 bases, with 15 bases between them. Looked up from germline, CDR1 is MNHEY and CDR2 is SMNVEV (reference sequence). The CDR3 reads CASSVGGTDYNEQFF. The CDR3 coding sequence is TGTGCCAGCAGTGTTGGCGGGACAGATTACAATGAGCAGTTCTTC.

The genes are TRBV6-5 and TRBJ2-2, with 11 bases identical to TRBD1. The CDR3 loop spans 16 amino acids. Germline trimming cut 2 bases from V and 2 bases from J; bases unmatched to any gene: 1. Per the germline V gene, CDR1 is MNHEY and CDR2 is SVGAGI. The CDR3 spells CASSYGTGGNTGELFF. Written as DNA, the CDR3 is TGTGCCAGCAGTTACGGGACAGGGGGTAACACCGGGGAGCTGTTTTTT.

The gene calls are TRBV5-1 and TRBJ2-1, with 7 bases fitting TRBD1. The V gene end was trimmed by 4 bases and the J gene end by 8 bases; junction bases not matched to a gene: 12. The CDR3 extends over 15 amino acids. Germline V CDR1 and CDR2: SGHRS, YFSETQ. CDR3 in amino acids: CASSQARQGIDEQFF. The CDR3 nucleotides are TGCGCCAGCAGCCAGGCCCGACAGGGTATCGATGAGCAGTTCTTC.

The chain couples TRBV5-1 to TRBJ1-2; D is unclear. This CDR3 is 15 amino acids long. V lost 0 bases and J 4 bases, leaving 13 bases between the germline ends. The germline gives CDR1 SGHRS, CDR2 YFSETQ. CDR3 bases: TGCGCCAGCAGCTTGGCCATTACGTCAGGCTATGGCTACACCTTC. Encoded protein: CASSLAITSGYGYTF.

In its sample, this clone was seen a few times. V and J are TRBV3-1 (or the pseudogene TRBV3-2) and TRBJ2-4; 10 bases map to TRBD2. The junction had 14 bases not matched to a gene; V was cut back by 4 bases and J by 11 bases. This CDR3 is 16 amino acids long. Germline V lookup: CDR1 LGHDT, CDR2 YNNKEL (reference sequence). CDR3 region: CASSRAPSGGLKFQYF. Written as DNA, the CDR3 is TGTGCCAGCAGCCGAGCACCTAGCGGGGGCCTGAAATTTCAGTACTTC.

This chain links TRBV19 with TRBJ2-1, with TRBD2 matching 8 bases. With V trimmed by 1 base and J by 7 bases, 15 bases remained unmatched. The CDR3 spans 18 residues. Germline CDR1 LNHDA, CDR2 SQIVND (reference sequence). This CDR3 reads CASSIAQSGGAGENEQFF. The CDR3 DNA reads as TGTGCCAGTAGTATAGCTCAAAGCGGGGGAGCCGGCGAAAATGAGCAGTTCTTC.